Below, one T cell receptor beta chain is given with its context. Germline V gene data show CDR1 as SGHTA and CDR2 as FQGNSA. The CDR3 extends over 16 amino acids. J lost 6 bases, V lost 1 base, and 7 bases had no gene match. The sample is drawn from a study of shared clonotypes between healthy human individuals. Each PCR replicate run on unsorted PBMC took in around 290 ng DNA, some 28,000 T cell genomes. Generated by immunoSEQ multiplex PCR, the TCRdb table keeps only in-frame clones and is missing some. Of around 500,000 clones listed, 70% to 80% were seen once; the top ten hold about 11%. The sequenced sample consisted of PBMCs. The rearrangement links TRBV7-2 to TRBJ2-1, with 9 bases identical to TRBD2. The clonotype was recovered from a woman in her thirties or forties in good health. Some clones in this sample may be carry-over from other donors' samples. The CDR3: CASSLGGGRAFNEQFF. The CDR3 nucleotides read TGTGCCAGCAGCTTAGGGGGCGGGAGGGCCTTCAATGAGCAGTTCTTC.